This TCR beta chain was found in a study of OX40 agonist ivuxolimab in advanced cancers. Study-level background: The drug used for patients, ivuxolimab, was an agonistic anti-OX40 (CD134) antibody.

Note on this clone: Its target is not known.

The protocol was immunoSEQ multiplex PCR, while the TCRdb copy is restricted to in-frame clones and leaves out a portion. The table has fewer than 60,000 clones, around 79% seen once; the top ten hold approximately 8%. Study-level findings and limits: Clonal expansion among partial responders at 0.1-3.0 mg/kg ranked near the lowest. There was clonal expansion of CD4+ and CD8+ blood T cells by week 6 at 0.1 to 3.0 mg/kg.

The CDR3 is 16 residues long. From germline, CDR1 is SGHVS and CDR2 FQNEAQ. V gave up 0 bases and J gave up 1 base; unmatched junction bases: 5. Patients had blood sampled at baseline and again on cycle 4 day 1 and cycle 7 day 1. The V and J genes are TRBV7-8 and TRBJ2-7, with TRBD2 matching over 8 bases. The TCR was taken from an adult with an advanced solid tumor such as melanoma, head and neck, liver or kidney cancer. The material was CD4+ or CD8+ T cells sorted from blood, obtained in a trial of the OX40 agonist ivuxolimab. This CDR3 reads CASSLAAAGVSYEQYF. CDR3 nucleotides: TGTGCCAGCAGCTTAGCTGCAGCGGGGGTTTCCTACGAGCAGTACTTC.